The 7 T cell receptor beta chains listed next were all sequenced from one sample in a study of T cell responses to AZD1222 COVID-19 vaccine. TCRdb's table, derived via immunoSEQ multiplex PCR, lists solely in-frame clones and lacks some. The data show about 180,000 clones, 85% to 95% seen once. The material sequenced was peripheral blood, taken on day 0 of AZD1222 vaccination. The receptor set was obtained from an adult in good health.

This chain connects TRBV6-2 or TRBV6-3 to TRBJ1-1; 7 bases fit TRBD1. The CDR3 contains 15 residues. Germline assignment: CDR1 MNHEY and CDR2 SVGEGT. Losses at the gene ends were 4 bases for V and 0 bases for J; bases not matched to a gene: 5. CDR3 nucleotide sequence: TGTGCCAGCAGTTCAAAGGGGACAGTGAACACTGAAGCTTTCTTT. This sequence encodes CASSSKGTVNTEAFF.

This rearrangement joins TRBV5-1 to TRBJ2-3, with a tentative D call TRBD1 (5 bases). The V gene's germline CDR1 is SGHRS and CDR2 YFSETQ. With 1 base removed from V and 0 bases from J, the gap between germline ends came to 6 bases. This CDR3 comprises 14 residues. CDR3 nucleotides: TGCGCCAGCAGCTTGCACAGGAGCACAGATACGCAGTATTTT. Amino acids: CASSLHRSTDTQYF.

This chain joins TRBV6-1 and TRBJ1-2; D gene unclear. Germline V lookup: CDR1 MNHNS, CDR2 SASEGT. V was clipped by 4 bases and J by 4 bases, with 22 bases between them. The CDR3 contains 17 residues. As DNA, the CDR3 is TGTGCCAGCAGTGCCCTCCCCTTTGATCCTGAGGGCTATGGCTACACCTTC. It is translated as CASSALPFDPEGYGYTF.

In the case of this clone: The same CDR3 also results from other DNA sequences found in this sample. V is TRBV3-1 (or the pseudogene TRBV3-2) and J is TRBJ1-2; D is uncertain. The CDR3 is 11 residues long. V was shortened by 1 base and J by 6 bases, with 3 bases between the two germline ends. In germline, CDR1 is LGHDT, CDR2 YNNKEL (reference sequence). The CDR3: CASSQGDGYTF. The CDR3, as DNA: TGTGCCAGCAGCCAAGGGGATGGCTACACCTTC.

The chain has TRBV25-1 and TRBJ1-2; tentative D call: TRBD1 (5 bases). CDR1 and CDR2 (germline): MGHDK, SYGVNS. V was cut by 6 bases and J by 3 bases, with 8 bases left in between. This CDR3 has 12 amino acids. The CDR3 nucleotides read TGTGCCAGCAGGGGGCTGGACTATGGCTACACCTTC. Translating it yields CASRGLDYGYTF.

V and J are TRBV3-1 (or the pseudogene TRBV3-2) and TRBJ2-4; 8 positions agree with TRBD2. J gave up 6 bases and V 6 bases, and 4 bases lay outside the gene matches. The CDR3 sequence is 13 residues long. CDR1 and CDR2 (germline): LGHDT, YNNKEL (reference sequence). As DNA, the CDR3 is TGTGCCAGCAGACACCGGGGGGGAAACATTCAGTACTTC. Its translation is CASRHRGGNIQYF.

The chain combines TRBV7-9 with TRBJ1-2; 9 nucleotides align to TRBD1. The CDR3 totals 13 residues. With V trimmed by 5 bases and J by 7 bases, 5 bases remained unmatched. In germline, CDR1 is SEHNR, CDR2 FQNEAQ (reference sequence). Written as DNA, the CDR3 is TGTGCCAGCAGCCCCGGGACAGGGATTGGCTACACCTTC. Protein: CASSPGTGIGYTF.